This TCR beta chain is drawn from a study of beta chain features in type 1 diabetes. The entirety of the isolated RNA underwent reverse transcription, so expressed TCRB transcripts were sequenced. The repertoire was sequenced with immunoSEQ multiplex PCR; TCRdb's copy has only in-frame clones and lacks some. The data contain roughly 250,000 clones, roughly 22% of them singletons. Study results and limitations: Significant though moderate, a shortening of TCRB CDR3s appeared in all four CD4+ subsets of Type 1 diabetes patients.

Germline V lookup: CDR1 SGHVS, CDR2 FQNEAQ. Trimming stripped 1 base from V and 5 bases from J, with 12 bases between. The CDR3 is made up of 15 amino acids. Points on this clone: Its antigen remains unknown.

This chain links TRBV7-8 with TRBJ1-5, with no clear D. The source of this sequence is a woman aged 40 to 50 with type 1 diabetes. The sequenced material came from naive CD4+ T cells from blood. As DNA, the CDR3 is TGTGCCAGCAGCTTAGATCAAGGAGGCCATCAGCCCCAGCATTTT. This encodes CASSLDQGGHQPQHF.